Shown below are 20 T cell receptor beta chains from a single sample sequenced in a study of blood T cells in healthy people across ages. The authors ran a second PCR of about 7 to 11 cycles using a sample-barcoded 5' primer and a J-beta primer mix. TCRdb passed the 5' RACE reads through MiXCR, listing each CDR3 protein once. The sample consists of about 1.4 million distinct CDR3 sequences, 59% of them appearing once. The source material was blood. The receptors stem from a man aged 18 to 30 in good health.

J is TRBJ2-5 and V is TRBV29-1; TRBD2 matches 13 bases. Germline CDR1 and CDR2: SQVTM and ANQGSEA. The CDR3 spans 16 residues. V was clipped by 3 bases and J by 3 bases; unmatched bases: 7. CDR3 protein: CSVDFPGLAGKETQYF. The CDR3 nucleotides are TGCAGCGTTGACTTTCCGGGACTAGCGGGAAAAGAGACCCAGTACTTC.

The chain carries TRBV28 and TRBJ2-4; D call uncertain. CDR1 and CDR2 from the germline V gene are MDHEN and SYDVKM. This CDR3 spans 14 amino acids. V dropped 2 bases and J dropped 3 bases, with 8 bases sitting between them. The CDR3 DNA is TGTGCCAGCAGTTTAGTTACAGTCAAAAACATTCAGTACTTC. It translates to CASSLVTVKNIQYF. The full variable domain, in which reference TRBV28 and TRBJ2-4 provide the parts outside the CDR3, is DVKVTQSSRYLVKRTGEKVFLECVQDMDHENMFWYRQDPGLGLRLIYFSYDVKMKEKGDIPEGYSVSREKKERFSLILESASTNQTSMYLCASSLVTVKNIQYFGAGTRLSVL.

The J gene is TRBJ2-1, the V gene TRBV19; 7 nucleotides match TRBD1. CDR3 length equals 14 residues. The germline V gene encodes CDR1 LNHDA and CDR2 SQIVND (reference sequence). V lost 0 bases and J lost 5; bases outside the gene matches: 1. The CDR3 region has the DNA TGTGCCAGTAGTATAGATCAGGGGGACAATGAGCAGTTCTTC. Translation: CASSIDQGDNEQFF.

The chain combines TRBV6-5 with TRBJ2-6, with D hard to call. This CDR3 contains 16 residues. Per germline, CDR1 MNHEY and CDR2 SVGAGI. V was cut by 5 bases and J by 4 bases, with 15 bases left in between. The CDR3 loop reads CASSLRSPSGANVLTF. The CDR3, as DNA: TGTGCCAGCAGTCTGAGATCCCCCTCCGGGGCCAACGTCCTGACTTTC.

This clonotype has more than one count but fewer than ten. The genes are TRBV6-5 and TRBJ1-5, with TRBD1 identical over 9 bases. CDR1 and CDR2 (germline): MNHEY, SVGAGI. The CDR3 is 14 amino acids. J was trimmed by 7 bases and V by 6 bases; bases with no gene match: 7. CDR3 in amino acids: CASSSTGGGQPQHF. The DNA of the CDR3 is TGTGCCAGCAGCTCCACAGGGGGCGGGCAGCCCCAGCATTTT.

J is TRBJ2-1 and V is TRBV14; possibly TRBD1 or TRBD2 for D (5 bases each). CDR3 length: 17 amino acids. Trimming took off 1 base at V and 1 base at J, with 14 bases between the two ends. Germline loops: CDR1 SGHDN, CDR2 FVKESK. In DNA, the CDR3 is TGTGCCAGCAGCCAAGGGGACCCCGGTCGTTCCTACAATGAGCAGTTCTTC. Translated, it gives CASSQGDPGRSYNEQFF.

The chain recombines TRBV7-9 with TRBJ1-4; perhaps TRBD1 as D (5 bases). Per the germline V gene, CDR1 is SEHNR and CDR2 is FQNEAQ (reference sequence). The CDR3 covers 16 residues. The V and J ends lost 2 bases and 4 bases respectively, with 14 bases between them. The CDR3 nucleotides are TGTGCCAGCAGCTTAATAAACGACAGAGATAATGAAAAACTGTTTTTT. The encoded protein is CASSLINDRDNEKLFF.

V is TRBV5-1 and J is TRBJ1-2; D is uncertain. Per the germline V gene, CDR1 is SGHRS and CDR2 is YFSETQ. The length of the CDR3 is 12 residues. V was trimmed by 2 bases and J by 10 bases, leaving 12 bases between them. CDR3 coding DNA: TGCGCCAGCAGCTTCGACTCGAGTCCCTACACCTTC. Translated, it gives CASSFDSSPYTF.

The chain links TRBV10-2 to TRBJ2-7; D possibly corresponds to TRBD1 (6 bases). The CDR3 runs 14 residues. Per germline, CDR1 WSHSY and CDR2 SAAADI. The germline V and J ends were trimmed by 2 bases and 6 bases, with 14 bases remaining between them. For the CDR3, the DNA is TGCGCCAGCAGTGAGGTGCAGGGGTCAGGCGAGCAGTACTTC. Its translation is CASSEVQGSGEQYF.

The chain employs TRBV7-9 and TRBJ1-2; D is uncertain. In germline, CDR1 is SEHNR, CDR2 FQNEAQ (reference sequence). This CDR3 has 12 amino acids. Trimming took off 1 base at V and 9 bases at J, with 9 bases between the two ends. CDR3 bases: TGTGCCAGCAGCTTAGTTGATCCTAGCTACACCTTC. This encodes CASSLVDPSYTF.

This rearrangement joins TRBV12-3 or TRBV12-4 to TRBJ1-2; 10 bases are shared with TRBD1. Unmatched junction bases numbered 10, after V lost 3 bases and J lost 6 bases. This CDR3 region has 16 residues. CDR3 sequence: CASSLSQGTGVDGYTF. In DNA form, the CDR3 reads TGTGCCAGCAGTTTGAGCCAAGGGACAGGGGTGGATGGCTACACCTTC.

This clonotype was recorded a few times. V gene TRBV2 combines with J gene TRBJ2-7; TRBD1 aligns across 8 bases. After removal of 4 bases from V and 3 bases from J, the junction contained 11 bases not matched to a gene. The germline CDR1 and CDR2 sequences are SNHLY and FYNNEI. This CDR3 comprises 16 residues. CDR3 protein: CASSGERGTGGYEQYF. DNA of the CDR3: TGTGCCAGCAGTGGTGAGCGCGGGACAGGAGGCTACGAGCAGTACTTC.

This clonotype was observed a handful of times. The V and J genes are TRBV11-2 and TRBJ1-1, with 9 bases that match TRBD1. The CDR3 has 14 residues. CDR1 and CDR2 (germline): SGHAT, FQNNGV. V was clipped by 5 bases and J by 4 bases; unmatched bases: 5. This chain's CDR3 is CASSGLTGGTEAFF. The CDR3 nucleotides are TGTGCCAGCAGCGGGCTGACAGGGGGCACTGAAGCTTTCTTT.

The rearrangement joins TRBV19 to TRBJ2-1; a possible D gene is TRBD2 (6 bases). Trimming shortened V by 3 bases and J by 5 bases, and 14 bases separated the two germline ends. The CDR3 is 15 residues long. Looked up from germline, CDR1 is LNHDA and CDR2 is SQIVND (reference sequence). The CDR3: CASSMSTGGNNEQFF. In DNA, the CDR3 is TGTGCCAGTAGTATGAGCACCGGGGGAAACAATGAGCAGTTCTTC.

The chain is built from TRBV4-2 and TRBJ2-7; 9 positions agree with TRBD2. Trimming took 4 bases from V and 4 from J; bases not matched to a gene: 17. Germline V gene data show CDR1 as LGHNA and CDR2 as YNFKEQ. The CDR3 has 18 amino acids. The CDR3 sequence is CASSPNLPGLAIQYEQYF. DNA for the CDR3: TGTGCCAGCAGCCCTAACCTCCCCGGACTAGCGATACAATACGAGCAGTACTTC.

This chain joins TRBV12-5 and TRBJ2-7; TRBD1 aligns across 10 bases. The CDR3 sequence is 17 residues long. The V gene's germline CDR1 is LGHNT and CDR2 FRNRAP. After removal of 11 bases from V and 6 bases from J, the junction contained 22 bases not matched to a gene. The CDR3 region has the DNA TGTGCTTCCCAACCCGGGACAGGGGTCCATCGGGTCCTCGAGCAGTACTTC. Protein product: CASQPGTGVHRVLEQYF.

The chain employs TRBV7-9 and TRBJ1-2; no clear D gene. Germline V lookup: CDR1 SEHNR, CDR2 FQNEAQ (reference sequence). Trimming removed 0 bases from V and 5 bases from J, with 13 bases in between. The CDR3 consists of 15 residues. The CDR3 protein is CASSLAPGIPYGYTF. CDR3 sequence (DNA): TGTGCCAGCAGCTTAGCGCCCGGGATACCATATGGCTACACCTTC.

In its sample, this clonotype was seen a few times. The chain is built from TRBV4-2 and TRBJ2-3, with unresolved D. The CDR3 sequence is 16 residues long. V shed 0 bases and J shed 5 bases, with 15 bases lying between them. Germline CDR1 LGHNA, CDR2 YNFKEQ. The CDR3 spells CASSQEGGRPLDTQYF. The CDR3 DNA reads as TGTGCCAGCAGCCAAGAAGGCGGACGCCCCTTAGATACGCAGTATTTT.

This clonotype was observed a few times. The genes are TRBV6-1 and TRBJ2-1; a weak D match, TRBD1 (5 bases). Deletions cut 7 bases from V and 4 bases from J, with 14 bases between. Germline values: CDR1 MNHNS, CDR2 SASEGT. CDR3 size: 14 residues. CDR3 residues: CASTPGAGYNEQFF. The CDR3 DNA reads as TGTGCCAGCACCCCTGGGGCCGGATACAATGAGCAGTTCTTC.

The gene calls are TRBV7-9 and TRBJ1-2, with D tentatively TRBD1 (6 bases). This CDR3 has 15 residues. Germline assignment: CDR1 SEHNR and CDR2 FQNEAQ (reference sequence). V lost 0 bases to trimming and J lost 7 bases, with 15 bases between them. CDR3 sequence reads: CASSLAGQGNSGYTF. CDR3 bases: TGTGCCAGCAGCTTAGCGGGGCAGGGGAATAGTGGCTACACCTTC. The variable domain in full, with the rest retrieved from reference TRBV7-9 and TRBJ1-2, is DTGVSQNPRHKITKRGQNVTFRCDPISEHNRLYWYRQTLGQGPEFLTYFQNEAQLEKSRLLSDRFSAERPKGSFSTLEIQRTEQGDSAMYLCASSLAGQGNSGYTFGSGTRLTVV.